This section outlines one T cell receptor (beta chain) sequence together with its context. CDR3 size: 15 residues. Germline loops: CDR1 MGHRA, CDR2 YSYEKL. The ends were cut back, 1 base at V and 3 bases at J, with 10 bases in the middle. Those who participated ranged in age from roughly 18 to 90 years and resided in approximately 26 US areas. Each participant's cohort was designated according to participant-reported clinical history. The record originates from a study of blood T cell repertoires in COVID-19. Study information: COVID-19 samples collected from the United States, Italy and Spain covered acute and convalescent phases.

In the authors' methods: Quantification of nucleated cells was approximated via reference gene primer amplification. Some clones are missing from TCRdb's copy, which holds only in-frame ones; the method was immunoSEQ multiplex PCR. The V and J calls and the clone size are those of that table, but D and trimming were determined from the DNA. The data hold over 200,000 clones, with around 90% observed a single time. Sequencing was performed on PBMCs or T cells enriched from blood (not recorded which). The genes are TRBV4-1 and TRBJ2-4; TRBD1 might be the D (6 bases). This receptor was obtained from a man younger than 45 who had been exposed to COVID-19. The CDR3 is CASSQVGQSKNIQYF. CDR3 bases: TGCGCCAGCAGCCAAGTCGGACAGAGCAAAAACATTCAGTACTTC.